The 10 T cell receptor beta chains below all came from one sample that was sequenced in a study of blood T cell repertoires in COVID-19. TCRdb's table, derived via immunoSEQ multiplex PCR, lists solely in-frame clones and lacks some. The sample has some 250,000 clones; 70% to 85% are singletons. Sequenced material: PBMCs or T cells enriched from blood (not recorded which). All receptors come from a man in his forties who had recovered from COVID-19.

V usage is TRBV24-1 and J usage is TRBJ2-5, with 14 bases that match TRBD2. Germline CDR1 and CDR2: KGHDR and SFDVKD. The CDR3 is 17 amino acids. The V gene end was trimmed by 3 bases and the J gene end by 4 bases; junction bases not matched to a gene: 6. CDR3 sequence: CATSDRGLAGGGETQYF. The CDR3 bases are TGTGCCACCAGTGATCGAGGACTAGCGGGAGGAGGAGAGACCCAGTACTTC.

The V gene is TRBV6-1, the J gene TRBJ2-3, with TRBD1 as a possible D gene (6 bases). The CDR3 is 14 residues long. CDR1 MNHNS and CDR2 SASEGT come from the germline V gene. V was pared by 0 bases and J by 10 bases, with 14 bases between. CDR3 sequence: CASSEASARGPQYF. For the CDR3, the DNA is TGTGCCAGCAGTGAAGCGTCGGCCAGGGGTCCGCAGTATTTT.

The chain is built from TRBV5-1 and TRBJ1-1, with 9 bases identical to TRBD1. With 4 bases clipped from V and 1 base from J, the junction kept 14 bases outside the gene matches. CDR3 length equals 18 residues. Germline-derived CDR1 and CDR2 are SGHRS and YFSETQ. The CDR3 here is CASSTTPTGGVENTEAFF. Here the CDR3 DNA reads TGCGCCAGCAGCACCACCCCCACAGGGGGCGTAGAGAACACTGAAGCTTTCTTT.

The chain recombines TRBV12-3 or TRBV12-4 with TRBJ2-5, with TRBD1 matching over 7 bases. This CDR3 is 13 amino acids long. The ends lost 5 bases at V and 5 bases at J; junction bases unmatched: 5. The CDR3 DNA sequence: TGTGCCAGCAGTCGCCCGACAGGGGAGACCCAGTACTTC. It specifies CASSRPTGETQYF.

The chain couples TRBV9 to TRBJ1-1, with D possibly TRBD1 on 6 matching bases. Between the trimmed V and J ends, which lost 7 bases and 3 bases, there was a span of 16 bases. CDR1 is SGDLS and CDR2 is YYNGEE in the germline V gene. This CDR3 has 14 amino acids. The CDR3: CASGGLGTYTEAFF. CDR3 sequence (DNA): TGTGCCAGCGGGGGCCTCGGTACGTACACTGAAGCTTTCTTT.

CDR3 sequence: CASSELTSVSSTDTQYF. CDR3 bases: TGCGCCAGCAGCGAACTGACTAGCGTTTCTAGCACAGATACGCAGTATTTT. V and J are TRBV5-1 and TRBJ2-3, with 8 bases matching TRBD2. CDR1 and CDR2 from the germline V gene are SGHRS and YFSETQ. The CDR3 extends over 17 amino acids. The J segment lost 0 bases and the V segment lost 4 bases, leaving 10 bases of the junction unmatched.

The chain is built from TRBV7-9 and TRBJ1-1; D is unclear. Trimming shortened V by 8 bases and J by 0 bases, and 10 bases separated the two germline ends. CDR1 and CDR2 from the germline V gene are SEHNR and FQNEAQ (reference sequence). CDR3 length: 13 amino acids. The CDR3 spells CASLLAVNTEAFF. In DNA form, the CDR3 reads TGTGCCAGCCTACTCGCCGTGAACACTGAAGCTTTCTTT.

In regard to this clone: A read error may explain this, as a much larger clone is one base away. The same CDR3 arises from other DNA sequences in this sample as well. The V call is TRBV7-9, the J call TRBJ2-1; the match to TRBD2 covers 11 bases. This CDR3 region has 16 residues. Per germline, CDR1 SEHNR and CDR2 FQNEAQ (reference sequence). The junction had 0 bases not matched to a gene; V was cut back by 0 bases and J by 2 bases. The CDR3 protein is CASSLALAGAYNEQFF. In DNA form, the CDR3 reads TGTGCCAGCAGCTTAGCACTAGCGGGGGCCTACAATGAGCAGTTCTTC.

The rearrangement links TRBV14 to TRBJ2-5; tentative D call: TRBD2 (6 bases). Germline CDR1 reads SGHDN; CDR2 reads FVKESK. The CDR3 has 14 residues. V lost 1 base and J lost 4, with 10 bases in between. The CDR3 DNA reads TGTGCCAGCAGCCAAGGCGGGATTGGAGAGACCCAGTACTTC. It translates to CASSQGGIGETQYF.

The chain couples TRBV4-2 to TRBJ1-2; no clear D gene. The CDR3 is 14 amino acids. Per germline, CDR1 LGHNA and CDR2 YNFKEQ. The V end was cut by 1 base, the J end by 3 bases, with 9 bases between. Here the CDR3 reads CASSQVLEDYGYTF. CDR3 in DNA: TGTGCCAGCAGCCAAGTGTTAGAAGACTATGGCTACACCTTC.